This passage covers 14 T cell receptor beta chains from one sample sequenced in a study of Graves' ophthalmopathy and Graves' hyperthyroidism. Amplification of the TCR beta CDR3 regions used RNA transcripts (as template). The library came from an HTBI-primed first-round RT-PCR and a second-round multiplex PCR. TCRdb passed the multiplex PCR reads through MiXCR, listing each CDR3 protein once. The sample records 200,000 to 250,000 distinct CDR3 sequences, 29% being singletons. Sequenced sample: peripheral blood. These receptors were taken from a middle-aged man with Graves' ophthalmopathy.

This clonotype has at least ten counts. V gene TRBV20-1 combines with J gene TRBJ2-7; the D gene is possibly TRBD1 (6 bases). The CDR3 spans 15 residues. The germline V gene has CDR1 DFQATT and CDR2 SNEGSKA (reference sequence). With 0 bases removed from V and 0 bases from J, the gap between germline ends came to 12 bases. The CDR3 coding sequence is TGCAGTGCTAGAGACAGGCAGGGGCCCTCCTACGAGCAGTACTTC. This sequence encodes CSARDRQGPSYEQYF.

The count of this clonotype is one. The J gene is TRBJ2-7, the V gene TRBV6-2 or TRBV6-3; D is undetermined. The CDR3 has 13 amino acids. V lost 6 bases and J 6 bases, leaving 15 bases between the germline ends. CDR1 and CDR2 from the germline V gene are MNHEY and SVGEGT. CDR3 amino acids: CASSLTRFCEQYF. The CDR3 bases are TGTGCCAGCAGCTTGACTCGATTCTGCGAGCAGTACTTC.

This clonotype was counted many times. As DNA, the CDR3 is TGTGCCAGCAGTTTGGTCGGGGCAGGGGATTCACCCCTCCACTTT. Its protein product is CASSLVGAGDSPLHF. The V call is TRBV12-3 or TRBV12-4, the J call TRBJ1-6; tentatively, D is TRBD1 (6 bases). V lost 3 bases and J 8 bases, leaving 14 bases between the germline ends. The CDR3 covers 15 residues.

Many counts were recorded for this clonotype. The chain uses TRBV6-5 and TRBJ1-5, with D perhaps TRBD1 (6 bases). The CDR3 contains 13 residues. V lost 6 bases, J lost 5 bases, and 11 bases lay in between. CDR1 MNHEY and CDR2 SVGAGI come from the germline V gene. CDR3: CASRPGVDQPQHF. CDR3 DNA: TGTGCCAGCAGACCAGGGGTTGATCAGCCCCAGCATTTT.

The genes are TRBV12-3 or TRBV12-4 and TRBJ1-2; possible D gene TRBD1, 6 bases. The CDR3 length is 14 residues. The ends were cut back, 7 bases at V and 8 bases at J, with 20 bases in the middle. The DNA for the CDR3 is TGTGCCAGCACACGTAGGGGGGCAGGCTACGGCTACACCTTC. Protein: CASTRRGAGYGYTF.

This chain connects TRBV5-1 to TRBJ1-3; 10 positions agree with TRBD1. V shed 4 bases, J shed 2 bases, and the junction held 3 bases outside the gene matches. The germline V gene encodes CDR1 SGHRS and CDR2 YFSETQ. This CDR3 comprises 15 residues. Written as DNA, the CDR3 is TGCGCCAGCAGCCTGACAGGGGGCACTGGAAACACCATATATTTT. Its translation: CASSLTGGTGNTIYF.

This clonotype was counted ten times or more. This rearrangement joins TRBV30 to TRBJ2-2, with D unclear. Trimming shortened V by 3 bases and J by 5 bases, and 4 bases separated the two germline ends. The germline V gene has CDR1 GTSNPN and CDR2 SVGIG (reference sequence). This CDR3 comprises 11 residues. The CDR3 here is CAWSATGELFF. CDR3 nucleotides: TGTGCCTGGAGCGCGACCGGGGAGCTGTTTTTT.

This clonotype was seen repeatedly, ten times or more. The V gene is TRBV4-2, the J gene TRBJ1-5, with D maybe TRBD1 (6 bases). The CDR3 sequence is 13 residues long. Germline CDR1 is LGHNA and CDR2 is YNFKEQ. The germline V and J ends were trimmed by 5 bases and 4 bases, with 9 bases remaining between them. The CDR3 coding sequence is TGTGCCAGCAGCGGGGGGCGGAATCAGCCCCAGCATTTT. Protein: CASSGGRNQPQHF.

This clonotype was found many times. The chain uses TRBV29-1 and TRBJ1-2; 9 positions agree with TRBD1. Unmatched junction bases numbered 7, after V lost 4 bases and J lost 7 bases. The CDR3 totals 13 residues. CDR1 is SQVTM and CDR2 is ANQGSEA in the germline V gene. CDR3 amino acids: CSVGTGGVSGYTF. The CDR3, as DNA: TGCAGCGTTGGAACAGGGGGCGTTTCTGGCTACACCTTC.

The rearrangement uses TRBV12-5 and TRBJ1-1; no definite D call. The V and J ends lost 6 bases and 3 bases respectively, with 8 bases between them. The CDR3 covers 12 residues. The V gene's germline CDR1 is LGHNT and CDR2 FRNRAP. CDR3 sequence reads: CASGRPDTEAFF. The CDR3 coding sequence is TGTGCTAGTGGGAGGCCGGACACTGAAGCTTTCTTT.

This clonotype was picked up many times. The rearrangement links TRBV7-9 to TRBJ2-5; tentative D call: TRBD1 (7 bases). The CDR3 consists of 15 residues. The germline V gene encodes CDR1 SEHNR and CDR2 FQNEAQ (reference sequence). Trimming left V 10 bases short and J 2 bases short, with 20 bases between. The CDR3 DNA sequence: TGTGCCACCCAAGGACAGGACTACCTTCAAGAGACCCAGTACTTC. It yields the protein CATQGQDYLQETQYF.

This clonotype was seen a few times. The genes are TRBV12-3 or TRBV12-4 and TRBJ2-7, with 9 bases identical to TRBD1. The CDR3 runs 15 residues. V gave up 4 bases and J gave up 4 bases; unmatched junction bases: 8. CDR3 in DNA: TGTGCCAGCAGTTCTGGGACAGGGAGTGGGTACGAGCAGTACTTC. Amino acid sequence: CASSSGTGSGYEQYF.

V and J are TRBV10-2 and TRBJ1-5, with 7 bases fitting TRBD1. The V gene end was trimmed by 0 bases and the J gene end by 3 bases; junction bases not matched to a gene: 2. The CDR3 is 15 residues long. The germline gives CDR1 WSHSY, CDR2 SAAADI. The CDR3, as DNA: TGCGCCAGCAGTGAGTCAGGGGGCACCAATCAGCCCCAGCATTTT. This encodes CASSESGGTNQPQHF.

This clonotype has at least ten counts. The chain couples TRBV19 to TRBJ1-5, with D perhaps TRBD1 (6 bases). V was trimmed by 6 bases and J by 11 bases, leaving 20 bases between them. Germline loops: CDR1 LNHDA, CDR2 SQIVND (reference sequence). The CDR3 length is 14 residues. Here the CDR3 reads CASRPTGGVAAQHF. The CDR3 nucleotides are TGTGCCAGTAGGCCGACAGGTGGGGTAGCAGCCCAGCATTTT.